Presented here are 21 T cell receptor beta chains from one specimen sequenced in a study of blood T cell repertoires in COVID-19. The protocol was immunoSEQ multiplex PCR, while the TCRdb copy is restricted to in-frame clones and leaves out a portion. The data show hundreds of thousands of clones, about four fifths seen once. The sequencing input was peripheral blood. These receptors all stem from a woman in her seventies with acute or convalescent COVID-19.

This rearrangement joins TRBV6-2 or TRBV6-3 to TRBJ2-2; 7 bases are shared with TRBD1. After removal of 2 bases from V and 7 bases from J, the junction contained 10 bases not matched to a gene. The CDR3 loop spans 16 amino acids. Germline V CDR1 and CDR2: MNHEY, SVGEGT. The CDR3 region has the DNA TGTGCCAGCAGTTACCCAGGGGGACACACGAACGGGGAGCTGTTTTTT. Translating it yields CASSYPGGHTNGELFF.

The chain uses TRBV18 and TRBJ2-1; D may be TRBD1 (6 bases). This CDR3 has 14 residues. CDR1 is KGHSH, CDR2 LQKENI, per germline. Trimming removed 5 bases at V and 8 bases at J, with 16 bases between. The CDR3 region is CASSALTGGHEQFF. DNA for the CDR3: TGTGCCAGCTCAGCTCTGACAGGCGGGCATGAGCAGTTCTTC.

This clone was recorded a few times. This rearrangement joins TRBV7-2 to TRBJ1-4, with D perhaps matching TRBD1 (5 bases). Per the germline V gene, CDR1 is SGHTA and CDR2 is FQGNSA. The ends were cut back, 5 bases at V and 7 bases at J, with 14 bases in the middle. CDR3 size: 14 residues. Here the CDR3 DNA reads TGTGCCAGCAGCCGGTTGGGCGGGACTGAAAAACTGTTTTTT. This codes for CASSRLGGTEKLFF.

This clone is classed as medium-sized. The chain's CDR3 is CASSLSGGYEQYF. CDR3 sequence (DNA): TGTGCCAGCAGTTTATCGGGGGGCTACGAGCAGTACTTC. The chain carries TRBV27 and TRBJ2-7; D possibly corresponds to TRBD2 (6 bases). The CDR3 has 13 amino acids. V dropped 0 bases and J dropped 3 bases, with 6 bases sitting between them. CDR1 and CDR2 from the germline V gene are MNHEY and SMNVEV (reference sequence).

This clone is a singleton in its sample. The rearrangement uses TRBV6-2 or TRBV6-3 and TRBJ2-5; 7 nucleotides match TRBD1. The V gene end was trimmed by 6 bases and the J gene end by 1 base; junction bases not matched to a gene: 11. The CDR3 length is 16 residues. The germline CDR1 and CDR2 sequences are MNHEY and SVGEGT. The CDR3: CASSDRQGVLQETQYF. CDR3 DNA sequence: TGTGCCAGCAGCGATAGACAGGGAGTACTCCAAGAGACCCAGTACTTC.

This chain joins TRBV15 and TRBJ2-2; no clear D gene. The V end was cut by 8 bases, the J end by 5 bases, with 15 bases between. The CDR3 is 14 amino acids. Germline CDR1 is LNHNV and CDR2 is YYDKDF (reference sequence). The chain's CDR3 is CATGPPSVTGELFF. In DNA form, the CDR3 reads TGTGCCACCGGGCCTCCTTCTGTGACCGGGGAGCTGTTTTTT.

The CDR3 nucleotides read TGTGCCAGCAGCCACCCTTGGCTAGTTGAAGCCAATGAGCAGTTCTTC. It encodes CASSHPWLVEANEQFF. The rearrangement joins TRBV3-1 (or the pseudogene TRBV3-2) to TRBJ2-1; D uncertain. Germline V gene data show CDR1 as LGHDT and CDR2 as YNNKEL (reference sequence). The CDR3 runs 16 residues. The ends were cut back, 3 bases at V and 6 bases at J, with 18 bases in the middle.

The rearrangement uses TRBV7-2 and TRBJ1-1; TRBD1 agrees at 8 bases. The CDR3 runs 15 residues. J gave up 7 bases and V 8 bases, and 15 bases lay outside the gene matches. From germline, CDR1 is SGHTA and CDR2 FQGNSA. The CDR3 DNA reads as TGTGCCAGCGTTGGGCCCGGACAGGGTTTGAGTGAAGCTTTCTTT. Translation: CASVGPGQGLSEAFF.

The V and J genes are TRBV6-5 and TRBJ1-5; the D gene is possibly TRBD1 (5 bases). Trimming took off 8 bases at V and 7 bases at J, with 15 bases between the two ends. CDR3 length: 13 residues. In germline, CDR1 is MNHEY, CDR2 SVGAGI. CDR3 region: CASLGQKGQPQHF. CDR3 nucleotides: TGTGCCAGCCTGGGGCAAAAAGGGCAGCCCCAGCATTTT.

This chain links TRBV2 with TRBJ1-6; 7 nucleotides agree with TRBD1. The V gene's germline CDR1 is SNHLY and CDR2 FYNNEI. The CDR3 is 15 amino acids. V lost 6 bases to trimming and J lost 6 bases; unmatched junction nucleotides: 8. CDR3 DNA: TGTGCCAGCAGCAAAAGTACAGGGGTTAATTCACCCCTCCACTTT. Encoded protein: CASSKSTGVNSPLHF. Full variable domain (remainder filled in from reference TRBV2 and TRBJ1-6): EPEVTQTPSHQVTQMGQEVILRCVPISNHLYFYWYRQILGQKVEFLVSFYNNEISEKSEIFDDQFSVERPDGSNFTLKIRSTKLEDSAMYFCASSKSTGVNSPLHFGNGTRLTVT.

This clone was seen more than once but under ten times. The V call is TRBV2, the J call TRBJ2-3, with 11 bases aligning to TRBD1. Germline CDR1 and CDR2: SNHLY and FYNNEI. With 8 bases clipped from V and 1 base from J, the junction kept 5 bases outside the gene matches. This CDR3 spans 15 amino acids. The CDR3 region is CASGMDRGRTDTQYF. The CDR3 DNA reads TGTGCCAGCGGAATGGACAGGGGGCGCACAGATACGCAGTATTTT.

This CDR3 is CASSQVVAGEPGETQYF. The CDR3 nucleotides read TGTGCCAGCAGCCAAGTTGTGGCGGGGGAACCGGGAGAGACCCAGTACTTC. J is TRBJ2-5 and V is TRBV4-2; 7 bases are shared with TRBD2. CDR1 and CDR2 from the germline V gene are LGHNA and YNFKEQ. This CDR3 comprises 17 residues. V trimming: 1 base; J trimming: 4 bases; junction bases outside the gene matches: 12.

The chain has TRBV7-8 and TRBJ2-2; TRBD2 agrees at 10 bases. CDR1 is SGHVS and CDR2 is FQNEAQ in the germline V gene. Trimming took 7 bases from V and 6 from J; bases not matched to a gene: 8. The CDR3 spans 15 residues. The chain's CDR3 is CASTSGGASAGELFF. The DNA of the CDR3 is TGTGCCAGCACAAGCGGGGGGGCGTCGGCCGGGGAGCTGTTTTTT.

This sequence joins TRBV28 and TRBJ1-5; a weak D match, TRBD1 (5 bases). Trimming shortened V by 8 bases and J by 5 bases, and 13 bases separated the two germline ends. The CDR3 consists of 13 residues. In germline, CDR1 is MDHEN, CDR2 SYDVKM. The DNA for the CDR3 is TGTGCCAGCCGATCCAGGGTACATCAGCCCCAGCATTTT. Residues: CASRSRVHQPQHF.

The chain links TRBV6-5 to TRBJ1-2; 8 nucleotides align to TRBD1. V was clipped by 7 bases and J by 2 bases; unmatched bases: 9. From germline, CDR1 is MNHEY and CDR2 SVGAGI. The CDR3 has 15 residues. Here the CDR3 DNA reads TGTGCCAGCACTTTCGGACAGGGTGTAAACTATGGCTACACCTTC. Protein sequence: CASTFGQGVNYGYTF.

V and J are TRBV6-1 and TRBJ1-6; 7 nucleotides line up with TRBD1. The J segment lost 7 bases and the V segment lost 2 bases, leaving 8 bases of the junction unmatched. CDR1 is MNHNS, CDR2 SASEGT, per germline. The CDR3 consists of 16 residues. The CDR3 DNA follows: TGTGCCAGCAGTGAATCCCCCCCAGGGGGGAATTCACCCCTCCACTTT. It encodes CASSESPPGGNSPLHF.

CDR3 region: CASSPRQGPWGNEQFF. The CDR3 DNA follows: TGTGCCAGCAGCCCTAGACAGGGACCCTGGGGGAATGAGCAGTTCTTC. The chain has TRBV21-1 and TRBJ2-1; the table's D call, TRBD1, has no DNA check behind it. TRBV21-1 is a known pseudogene. The CDR3 has 16 amino acids.

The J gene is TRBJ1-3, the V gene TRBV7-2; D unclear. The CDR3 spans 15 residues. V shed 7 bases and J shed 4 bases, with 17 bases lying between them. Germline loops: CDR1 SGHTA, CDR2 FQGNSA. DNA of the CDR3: TGTGCCAGCATCCCCCTGGTGGGCTACGGAAACACCATATATTTT. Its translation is CASIPLVGYGNTIYF.

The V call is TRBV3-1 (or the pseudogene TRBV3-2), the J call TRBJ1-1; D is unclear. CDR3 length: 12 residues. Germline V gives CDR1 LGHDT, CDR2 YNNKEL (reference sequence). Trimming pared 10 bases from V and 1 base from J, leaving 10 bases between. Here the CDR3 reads CATGDPNTEAFF. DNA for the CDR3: TGTGCCACCGGAGACCCGAACACTGAAGCTTTCTTT.

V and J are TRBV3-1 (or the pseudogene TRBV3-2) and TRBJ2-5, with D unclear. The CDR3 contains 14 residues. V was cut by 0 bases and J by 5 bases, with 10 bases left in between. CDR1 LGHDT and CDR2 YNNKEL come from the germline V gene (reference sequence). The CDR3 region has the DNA TGTGCCAGCAGCCAAGACGTTAGCCACGAGACCCAGTACTTC. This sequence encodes CASSQDVSHETQYF.

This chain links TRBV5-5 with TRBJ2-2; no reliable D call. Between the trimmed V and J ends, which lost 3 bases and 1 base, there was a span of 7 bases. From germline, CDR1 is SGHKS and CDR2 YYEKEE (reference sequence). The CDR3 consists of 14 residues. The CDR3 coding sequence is TGTGCCAGCAGCTACCCAGGGAACACCGGGGAGCTGTTTTTT. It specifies CASSYPGNTGELFF.